The clone carrying this T cell receptor beta chain showed up many times. The sample belongs to a study of blood T cells in healthy people across ages. Extractions gave at least 6 micrograms of total RNA per sample. Primed by a sample-barcoded 5' primer and a J-beta primer mix, a second PCR proceeded for roughly 7 to 12 cycles. Via MiXCR, TCRdb re-called the 5' RACE reads, giving one row per CDR3 protein. The sample yields about 590,000 distinct CDR3 sequences, approximately 30% seen once. CDR1 is SNHLY and CDR2 is FYNNEI in the germline V gene. V was pared by 4 bases and J by 0 bases, with 10 bases between. The CDR3 loop spans 14 amino acids.

This rearrangement joins TRBV2 to TRBJ2-7; TRBD2 might be the D (6 bases). Sequenced material: blood. This TCR derives from a woman of 80 years or more in good health. The CDR3 DNA follows: TGTGCCAGCAGTGGGGACTTTAGCTCCTACGAGCAGTACTTC. The encoded protein is CASSGDFSSYEQYF.